This TCR beta chain was obtained from a study of regulatory T cells in long-lasting Graves disease. About the study: Patients newly diagnosed with Graves' had been on antithyroid drugs for under 3 months.

Sample time point: newly diagnosed GD, antithyroid drugs for less than 3 months. RNA extracted from PBMCs served as the sequencing template. This CDR3 has 14 amino acids. Germline assignment: CDR1 SGHRS and CDR2 YFSETQ. V gave up 3 bases and J gave up 2 bases; unmatched junction bases: 4. Arm-PCR of CDR3 regions with iRepertoire HTBI primers generated TCR beta libraries. From the multiplex PCR reads, TCRdb called clonotypes with MiXCR, one entry per CDR3 protein. The sample shows a few hundred thousand distinct CDR3 sequences, about 17% of them seen only once. As for this clonotype: Antigen: not known.

Study-level points and caveats: Newly diagnosed disease favored TRBV20-1 and TRBJ2-1 over persistent disease.

A further study also used this sample, focusing on T cells in Graves' hyperthyroidism and ophthalmopathy. That publication notes: Each diagnosis was grounded in clinical symptoms, serum thyroxine and TRAb, thyroid ultrasound, and orbital computed tomography. The TCR CDR3 was amplified in a first-round RT-PCR using the HTBI primer set.

This TCR was recovered from a young woman with Graves disease. Here the sequenced sample was peripheral blood mononuclear cells (PBMCs), taken at new diagnosis, from a patient treated with antithyroid drugs. The V and J genes are TRBV5-1 and TRBJ1-2; 7 positions agree with TRBD1. This CDR3 is CASSSRQGNYGYTF. Here the CDR3 DNA reads TGCGCCAGCAGCTCAAGACAGGGAAACTATGGCTACACCTTC.